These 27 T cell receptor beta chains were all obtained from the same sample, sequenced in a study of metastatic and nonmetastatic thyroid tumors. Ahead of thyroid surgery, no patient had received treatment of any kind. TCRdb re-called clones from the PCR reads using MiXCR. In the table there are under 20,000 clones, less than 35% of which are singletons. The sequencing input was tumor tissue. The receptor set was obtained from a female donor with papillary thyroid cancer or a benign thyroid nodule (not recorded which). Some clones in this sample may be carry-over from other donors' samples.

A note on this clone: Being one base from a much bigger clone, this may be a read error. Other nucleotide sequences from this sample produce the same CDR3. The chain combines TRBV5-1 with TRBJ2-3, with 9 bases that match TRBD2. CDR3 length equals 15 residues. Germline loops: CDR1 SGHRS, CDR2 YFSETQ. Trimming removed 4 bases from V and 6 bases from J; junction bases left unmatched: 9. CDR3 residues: CASSLYGGREDTQYF. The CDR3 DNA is TGCGCCAGCAGCCTGTACGGCGGGAGGGAGGATACGCAGTATTTT.

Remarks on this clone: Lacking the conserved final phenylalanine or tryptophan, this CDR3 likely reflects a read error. This CDR3 is CASSLIDSANQQFL. CDR3 DNA: TGTGCCAGCAGTTTAATAGACAGCGCGAATCAGCAGTTCCTC. The V call is TRBV27, the J call TRBJ2-1; D is perhaps TRBD1 (5 bases). This CDR3 contains 14 residues. Looked up from germline, CDR1 is MNHEY and CDR2 is SMNVEV (reference sequence). The germline V and J ends were trimmed by 2 bases and 11 bases, with 16 bases remaining between them.

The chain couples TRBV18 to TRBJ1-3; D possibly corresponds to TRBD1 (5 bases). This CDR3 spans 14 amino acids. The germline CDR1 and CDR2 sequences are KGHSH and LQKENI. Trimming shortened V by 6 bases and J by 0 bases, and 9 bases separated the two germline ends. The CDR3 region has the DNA TGTGCCAGCTCCCCGACAGACTCTGGAAACACCATATATTTT. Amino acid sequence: CASSPTDSGNTIYF.

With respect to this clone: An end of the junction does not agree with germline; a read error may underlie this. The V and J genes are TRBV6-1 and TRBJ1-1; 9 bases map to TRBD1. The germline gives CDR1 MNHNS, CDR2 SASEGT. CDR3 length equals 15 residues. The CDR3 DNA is TGTGCCAGCAGTCCCGGGACAGGGCCGAACACTGAAGCTCTCTTT. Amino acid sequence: CASSPGTGPNTEALF.

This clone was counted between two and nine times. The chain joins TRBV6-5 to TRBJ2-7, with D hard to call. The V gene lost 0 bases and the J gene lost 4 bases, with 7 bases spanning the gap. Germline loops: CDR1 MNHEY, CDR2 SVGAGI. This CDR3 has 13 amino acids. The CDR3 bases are TGTGCCAGCAGTTACTCGACCGTATACGAGCAGTACTTC. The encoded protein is CASSYSTVYEQYF.

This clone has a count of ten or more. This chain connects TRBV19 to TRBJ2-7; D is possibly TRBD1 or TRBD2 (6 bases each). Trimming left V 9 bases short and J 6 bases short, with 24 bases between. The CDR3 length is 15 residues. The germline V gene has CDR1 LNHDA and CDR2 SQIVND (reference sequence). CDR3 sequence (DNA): TGTGCCAGCAGAATCACCGGGGGCAGCACAGGCGAGCAGTACTTC. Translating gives CASRITGGSTGEQYF.

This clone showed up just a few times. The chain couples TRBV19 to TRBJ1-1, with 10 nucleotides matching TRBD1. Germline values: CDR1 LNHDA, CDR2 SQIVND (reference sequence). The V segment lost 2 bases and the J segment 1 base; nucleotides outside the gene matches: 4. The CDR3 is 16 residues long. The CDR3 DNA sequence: TGTGCCAGTAGTATATTGACAGGGGGCGGGAACACTGAAGCTTTCTTT. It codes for CASSILTGGGNTEAFF.

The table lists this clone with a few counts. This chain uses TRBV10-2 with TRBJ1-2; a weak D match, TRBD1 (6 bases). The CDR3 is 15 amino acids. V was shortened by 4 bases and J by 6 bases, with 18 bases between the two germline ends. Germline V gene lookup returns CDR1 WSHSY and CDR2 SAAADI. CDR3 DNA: TGCGCCAGCAGTGTATTTGGGTCAGGGGACCATGGCTACACCTTC. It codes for CASSVFGSGDHGYTF.

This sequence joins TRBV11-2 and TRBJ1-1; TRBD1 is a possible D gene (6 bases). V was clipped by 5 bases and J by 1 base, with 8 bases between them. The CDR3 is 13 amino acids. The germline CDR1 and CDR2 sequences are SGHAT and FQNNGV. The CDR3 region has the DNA TGTGCCAGCAGCGACAGGAAGAACACTGAAGCTTTCTTT. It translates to CASSDRKNTEAFF.

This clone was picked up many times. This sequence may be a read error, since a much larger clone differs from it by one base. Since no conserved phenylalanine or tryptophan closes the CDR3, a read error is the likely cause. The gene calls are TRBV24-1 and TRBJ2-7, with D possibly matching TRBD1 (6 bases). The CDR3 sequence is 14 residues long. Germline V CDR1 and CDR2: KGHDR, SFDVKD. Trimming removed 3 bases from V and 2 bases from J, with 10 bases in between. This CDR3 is CATSDQGSTYEQYL. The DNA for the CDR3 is TGTGCCACCAGTGATCAGGGGTCCACCTACGAGCAGTACCTC.

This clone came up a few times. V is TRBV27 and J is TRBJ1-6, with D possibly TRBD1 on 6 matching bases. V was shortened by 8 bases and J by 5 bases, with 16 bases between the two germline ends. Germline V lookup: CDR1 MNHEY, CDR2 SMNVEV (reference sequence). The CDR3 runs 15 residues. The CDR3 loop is CASGSTGWDNSPLHF. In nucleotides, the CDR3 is TGTGCCAGCGGATCCACAGGGTGGGATAATTCACCCCTCCACTTT.

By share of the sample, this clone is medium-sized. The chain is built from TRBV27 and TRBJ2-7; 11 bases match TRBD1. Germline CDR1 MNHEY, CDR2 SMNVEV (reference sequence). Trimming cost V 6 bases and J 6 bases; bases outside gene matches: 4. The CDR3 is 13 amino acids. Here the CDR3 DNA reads TGTGCCAGCAGCTTAGGACAGGGGGCCGAGCAGTACTTC. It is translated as CASSLGQGAEQYF.

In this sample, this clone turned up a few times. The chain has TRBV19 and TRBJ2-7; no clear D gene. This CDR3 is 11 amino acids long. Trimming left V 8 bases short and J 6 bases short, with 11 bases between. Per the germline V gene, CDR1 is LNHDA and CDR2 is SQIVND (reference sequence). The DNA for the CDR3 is TGTGCCAGTTTTAAGGGCGGCGAGCAGTACTTC. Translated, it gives CASFKGGEQYF.

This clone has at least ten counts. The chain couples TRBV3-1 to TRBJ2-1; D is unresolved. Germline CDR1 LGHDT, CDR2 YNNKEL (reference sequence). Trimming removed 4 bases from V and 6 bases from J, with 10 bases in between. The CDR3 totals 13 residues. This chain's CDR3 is CASSPLLGNEQFF. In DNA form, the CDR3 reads TGTGCCAGCAGCCCCCTTCTCGGCAATGAGCAGTTCTTC.

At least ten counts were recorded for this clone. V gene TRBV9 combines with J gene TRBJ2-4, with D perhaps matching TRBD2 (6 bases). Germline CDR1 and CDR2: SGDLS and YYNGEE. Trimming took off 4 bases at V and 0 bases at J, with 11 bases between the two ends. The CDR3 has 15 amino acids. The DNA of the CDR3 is TGTGCCAGCAGCCCCGGAGCGGGAGCCAAAAACATTCAGTACTTC. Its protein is CASSPGAGAKNIQYF.

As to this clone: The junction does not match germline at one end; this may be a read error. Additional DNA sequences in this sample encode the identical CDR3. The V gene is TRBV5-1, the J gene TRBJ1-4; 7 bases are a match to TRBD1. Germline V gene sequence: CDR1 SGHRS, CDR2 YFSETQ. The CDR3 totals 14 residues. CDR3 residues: CASSTGERFQKLFF. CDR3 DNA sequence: TGCGCCAGCAGTACAGGGGAGAGGTTTCAAAAGCTGTTCTTT.

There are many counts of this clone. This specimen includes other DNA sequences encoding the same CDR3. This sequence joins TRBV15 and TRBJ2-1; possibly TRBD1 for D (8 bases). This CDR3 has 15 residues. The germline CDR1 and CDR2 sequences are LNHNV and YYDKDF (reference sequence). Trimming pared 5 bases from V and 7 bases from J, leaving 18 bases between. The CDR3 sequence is CATSGTGGGWNEQFF. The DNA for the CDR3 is TGTGCCACCAGCGGTACAGGGGGGGGGTGGAATGAGCAGTTCTTC.

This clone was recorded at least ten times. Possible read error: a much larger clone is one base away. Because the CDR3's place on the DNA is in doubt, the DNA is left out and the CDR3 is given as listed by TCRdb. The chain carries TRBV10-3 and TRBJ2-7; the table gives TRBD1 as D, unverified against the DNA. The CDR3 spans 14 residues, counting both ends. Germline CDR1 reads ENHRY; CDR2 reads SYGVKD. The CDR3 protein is CAISVGTGTYEQCF.

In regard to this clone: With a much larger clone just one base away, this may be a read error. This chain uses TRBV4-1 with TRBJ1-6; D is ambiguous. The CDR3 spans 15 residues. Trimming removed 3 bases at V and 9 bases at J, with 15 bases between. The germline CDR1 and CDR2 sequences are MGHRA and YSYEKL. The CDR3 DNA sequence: TGCGCCAGCAGCCACGACGGGGAGTCTGGTTCACCCCTCCACTTT. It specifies CASSHDGESGSPLHF.

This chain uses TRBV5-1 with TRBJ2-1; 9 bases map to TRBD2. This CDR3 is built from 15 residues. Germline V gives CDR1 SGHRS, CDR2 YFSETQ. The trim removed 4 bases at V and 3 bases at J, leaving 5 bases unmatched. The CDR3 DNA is TGCGCCAGCAGCCTACTAGCGGGTCTCTACAATGAGCAGTTCTTC. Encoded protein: CASSLLAGLYNEQFF.

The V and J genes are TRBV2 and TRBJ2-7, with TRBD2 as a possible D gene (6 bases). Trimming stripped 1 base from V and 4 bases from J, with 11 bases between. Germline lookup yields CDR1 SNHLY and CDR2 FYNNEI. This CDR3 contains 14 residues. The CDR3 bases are TGTGCCAGCAGTGAAGGTCTCGGGAGTTACGAGCAGTACTTC. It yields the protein CASSEGLGSYEQYF.

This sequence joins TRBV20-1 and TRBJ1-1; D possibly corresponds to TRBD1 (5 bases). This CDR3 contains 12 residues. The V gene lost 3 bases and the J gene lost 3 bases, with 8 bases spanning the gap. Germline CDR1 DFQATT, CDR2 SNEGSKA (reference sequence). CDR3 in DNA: TGCAGTGCTAGTCCGACAGACACTGAAGCTTTCTTT. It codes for CSASPTDTEAFF.

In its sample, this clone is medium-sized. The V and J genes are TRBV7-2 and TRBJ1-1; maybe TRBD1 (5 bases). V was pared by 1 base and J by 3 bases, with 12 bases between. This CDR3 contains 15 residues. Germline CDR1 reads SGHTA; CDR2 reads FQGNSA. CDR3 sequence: CASSLGGSGDTEAFF. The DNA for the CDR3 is TGTGCCAGCAGCTTAGGTGGGTCGGGGGACACTGAAGCTTTCTTT. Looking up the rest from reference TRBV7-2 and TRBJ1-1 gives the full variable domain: GAGVSQSPSNKVTEKGKDVELRCDPISGHTALYWYRQSLGQGLEFLIYFQGNSAPDKSGLPSDRFSAERTGGSVSTLTIQRTQQEDSAVYLCASSLGGSGDTEAFFGQGTRLTVV.

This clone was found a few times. The CDR3 coding sequence is TGTGCCAGCAGTAGGAAGGGTCAGGAGCAGTTCTTC. Its protein is CASSRKGQEQFF. V is TRBV6-1 and J is TRBJ2-1; D not certain. The CDR3 runs to 12 residues. V lost 5 bases to trimming and J lost 10 bases, with 12 bases between them. Germline CDR1 is MNHNS and CDR2 is SASEGT.

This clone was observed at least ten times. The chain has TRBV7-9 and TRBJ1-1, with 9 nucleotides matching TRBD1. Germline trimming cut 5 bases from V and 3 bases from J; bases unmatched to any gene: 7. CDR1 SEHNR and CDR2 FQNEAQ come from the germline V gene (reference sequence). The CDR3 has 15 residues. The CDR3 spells CASSEGQGLDTEAFF. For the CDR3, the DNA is TGTGCCAGCAGCGAGGGACAGGGTTTGGACACTGAAGCTTTCTTT. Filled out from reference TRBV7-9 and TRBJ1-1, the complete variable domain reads DTGVSQNPRHKITKRGQNVTFRCDPISEHNRLYWYRQTLGQGPEFLTYFQNEAQLEKSRLLSDRFSAERPKGSFSTLEIQRTEQGDSAMYLCASSEGQGLDTEAFFGQGTRLTVV.

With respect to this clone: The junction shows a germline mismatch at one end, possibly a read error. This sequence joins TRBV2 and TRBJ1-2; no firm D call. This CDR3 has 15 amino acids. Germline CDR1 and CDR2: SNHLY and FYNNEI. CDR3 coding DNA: TGTGCCAGCAGAGAAGGTTCCCAAGCTAACTATGGCTACACCTTC. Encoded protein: CASREGSQANYGYTF. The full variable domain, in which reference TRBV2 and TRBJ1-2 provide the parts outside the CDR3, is EPEVTQTPSHQVTQMGQEVILRCVPISNHLYFYWYRQILGQKVEFLVSFYNNEISEKSEIFDDQFSVERPDGSNFTLKIRSTKLEDSAMYFCASREGSQANYGYTFGSGTRLTVV.

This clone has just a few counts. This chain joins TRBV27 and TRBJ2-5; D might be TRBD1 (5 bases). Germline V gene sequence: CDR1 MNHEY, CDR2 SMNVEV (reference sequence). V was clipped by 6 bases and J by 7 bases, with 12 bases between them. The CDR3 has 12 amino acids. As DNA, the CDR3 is TGTGCCAGCAGCTTCGGCCAGGGGACCCAGTACTTC. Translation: CASSFGQGTQYF.